This TCR beta chain is from a study of cytotoxic CD8 clonotypes in ibrutinib-treated CLL. Study information: Across the patients, around 10 were relapsed/refractory, under 16 treatment-naive and under 18 IGHV unmutated. Broader study findings: Clonality measured at baseline exceeded age-matched healthy donors, tracking circulating CD8+ T-cell counts. Private clonotypes, not public ones, expanded at ibrutinib response.

Assay: immunoSEQ multiplex PCR; the TCRdb copy retains only in-frame clones and omits some. The sample has about 330,000 clones, approximately 67% seen once. A note on this clone: No antigen is known for it.

Genomic DNA in a quantity of roughly 2.2 micrograms was derived from cryopreserved PBMCs for TCR beta libraries. Germline assignment: CDR1 SGHTA and CDR2 FQGNSA. V gave up 2 bases and J gave up 11 bases, with 9 bases separating them. This CDR3 has 11 residues. The sample here was PBMCs, taken after 36 months of ibrutinib treatment. The receptor comes from a human donor with chronic lymphocytic leukemia. The genes are TRBV7-2 and TRBJ1-1; the D is unclear. This CDR3 reads CASSLQSGAFF. Written as DNA, the CDR3 is TGTGCCAGCAGCTTACAGTCGGGGGCTTTCTTT.